The TCR beta chain described here comes from a study of identical twins (dated by TCRdb to the mid-2010s). Regarding the study in general: To test whether fetal clonotypes persist, the study used deep sequencing on TCR alpha and beta repertoires from monozygotic twins, unrelated adults of various ages, and cord blood. To rule out contamination, the twin experiments were replicated at different times with different library preparation protocols.

What the study reported, not specific to this receptor: Fewer insertions were carried by abundant cord blood beta clonotypes, a similar but weaker trend appeared in young adult naive repertoires, and no such trend appeared in memory repertoires. The excess sharing between twins in beta out-of-frame sequences was weaker because fewer shared sequences reduced the signal-to-noise ratio. Conclusions relied on cross-sectional statistical analysis, since the same donors could not be followed over many years. Compared with coincidental sharing between unrelated individuals, out-of-frame TCR alpha sequences shared between twins had an excess of sequences with low generation probability. Zero-insertion analyses could be partly confounded by invariant T cells such as MAIT and iNKT, although diverse VJ usage argued against such confounding for most clonotypes. Out-of-frame TCR alpha sharing in monozygotic twins was systematically underestimated by recombination models, whereas sharing between unrelated individuals was in agreement with the recombination models.

All donors were healthy Caucasians. The twin cohort consisted of three pairs of female monozygotic twins, all aged about 18 to 29 years. Positive isolation kits from Invitrogen were used to isolate CD4+ and CD8+ T cell populations. This clonotype was counted a few times. Its antigen is not yet known. Base-call qualities are not available, and no considerably larger clone is one nucleotide away. V loses 3 bases at its end and J loses 2 bases; junction bases beyond the gene matches: 7. From the cysteine through the phenylalanine, the CDR3 covers 16 amino acids. The only DNA kept is the CDR3, 48 bases in frame from the first base. The germline V gene (reference sequence) gives CDR1 as DFQATT and CDR2 as SNEGSKA. The library was made by 5' RACE. Sequencer: Illumina HiSeq 2000. Template switching introduced a universal primer binding site; the final cDNA contained a unique molecular identifier, enabling accurate counting of TCR cDNA molecules. Specific primers in the conserved constant-segment region were used to synthesize first-strand cDNA for TCR alpha and beta chains. Each cDNA library was double barcoded, with a SMART-Mk sample barcode plus Illumina barcodes, to control for contamination. Two successive PCR steps introduced TruSeq adapter sequences along with Illumina sample barcodes. The TCR alpha and beta cDNA libraries were sequenced on the Illumina HiSeq platform using custom primers. Regarding the original processing steps: MiGEC was used to process raw reads and extract unique molecular identifiers, and MiXCR was used to find CDR3 positions. For each individual, recombination models were inferred using an EM algorithm with the repgenHMM and IGoR tools. The analysis of shared clonotypes was done with the tcR package in R, with sharing normalized by the product of cloneset sizes. To study raw recombination without the effects of thymic and clonal selection, out-of-frame nonproductive sequences were analyzed. The public sequencing data were trimmed at Q25 with fastp and processed into clonotypes with MiXCR by TCRdb, which kept only in-frame beta chains. A single entry per CDR3 protein holds the most common genes and DNA from its merged rows. It is TCRdb's table, rather than the study itself, that gives the V and J calls and clone size. This sample comprises about 490,000 distinct CDR3 sequences, approximately 16% of them detected only once. The ten largest clones take up roughly 0.43% of the sample.

These data also featured in a second study, about yellow fever vaccine responses in identical twins. The second source states: The T cell response to vaccination in identical twins was reported by the authors to appear partly convergent and partly personalized. The study precisely tracked vaccine-responding T cell clones in identical twins.

This sequence originates from a woman aged 18-29 years in good health. This sequence uses TRBV20-1 and TRBJ2-2; 9 bases in between match TRBD2. Sequencing used CD4+ T cells sorted from blood. The nucleotides are TGCAGTGCTAGCGATAGACTAGCGGCTAACACCGGGGAGCTGTTTTTT. Its protein reads: CSASDRLAANTGELFF.